This is a list of T cell receptor beta chains from one sample in a study of regulatory and conventional T cells in RAG deficiency. TCRdb's table, derived via immunoSEQ multiplex PCR, lists solely in-frame clones and lacks some. The sample holds roughly 19,000 clones; roughly 86% are singletons and the top ten take almost 1.5%. These data were also reused for a study on regulatory T cells.

The sequenced sample consisted of Tregs sorted from blood. The receptors shown here come from a human donor in good health. CDR3s include the opening cysteine and the closing phenylalanine or tryptophan. A D gene is named only where the DNA matches it firmly. Only some rows state a clone size, as once, few, many or a class for expanded clones.

size	V	J	D	DNA	CDR3
NA	TRBV30	TRBJ1-4	TRBD1	TGTGCCTGGAGTGTCGTTAAGGGGGCGGGGGAAAAACTGTTTTTT	CAWSVVKGAGEKLFF
NA	TRBV2	TRBJ2-5	TRBD2	TGTGCCAGCAGTGAAGGAAAGACTAGCGGGAGGTCTTCGGAGACCCAGTACTTC	CASSEGKTSGRSSETQYF
NA	TRBV18	TRBJ1-6	TRBD1	TGTGCCAGCTCTCTATCTCCCGACAGGGGTCTTTCTTCACCCCTCCACTTT	CASSLSPDRGLSSPLHF
NA	TRBV4-1	TRBJ1-4	NA	TGCGCCAGCAGCACCGTAAAAAAACTGTTTTTT	CASSTVKKLFF
NA	TRBV18	TRBJ2-5	NA	TGTGCCAGCTCACCACGGCACCAAGAGACCCAGTACTTC	CASSPRHQETQYF
NA	TRBV14	TRBJ2-1	NA	TGTGCCAGCAGCCGTCGGGGGAGGCCCAATGAGCAGTTCTTC	CASSRRGRPNEQFF
NA	TRBV2	TRBJ1-2	TRBD1	TGTGCCAGCAGTGGGACAGGGGTTTTCGACTATGGCTACACCTTC	CASSGTGVFDYGYTF
NA	TRBV5-4	TRBJ2-7	NA	TGTGCCAGCAGCGTACCGAGCCCTCCCTACGAGCAGTACTTC	CASSVPSPPYEQYF
NA	TRBV5-1	TRBJ1-2	NA	TGCGCCAGCAGCTTGGCGATAGGGAACTATGGCTACACCTTC	CASSLAIGNYGYTF
NA	TRBV14	TRBJ1-1	TRBD1	TGTGCCAGCAGCCAAGGGGCAGGGGGCTACACTGAAGCTTTCTTT	CASSQGAGGYTEAFF
once	TRBV6-4	TRBJ2-7	TRBD1	TGTGCCAGCAGTCCCCGTGCACGGGACACCCCTCGCCGAGGGGGCTACGAGCGGTACTTC	CASSPRARDTPRRGGYERYF
few	TRBV5-1	TRBJ1-2	TRBD1	TGCGCCAGCAGCGTGGGACAGGGTGGCTACACCTTC	CASSVGQGGYTF
NA	TRBV7-2	TRBJ1-5	NA	TGTGCCAGCAGCTTAAATATTGGTCCCCAGCATTTT	CASSLNIGPQHF
NA	TRBV5-1	TRBJ2-7	NA	TGCGCCAGCAGCTTGGGAGGGGTTGAATTTTACGAGCAGTACTTC	CASSLGGVEFYEQYF
NA	TRBV9	TRBJ2-7	TRBD2	TGTGCCAGCAGCACCCTACGGGGGGGCGAGCAGTACTTC	CASSTLRGGEQYF
few	TRBV27	TRBJ1-1	NA	TGTGCCAGCAGTTTTGGGCAGGTGAACACTGAAGCTTTCTTT	CASSFGQVNTEAFF
NA	TRBV27	TRBJ1-6	NA	TGTGCCAGCAGTTCCGATAGGGGCTATAATTCACCCCTCCACTTT	CASSSDRGYNSPLHF
NA	TRBV30	TRBJ1-1	NA	TGTGCCTGGGGTACCAAATTGAGACTTACTGAAGCTTTCTTT	CAWGTKLRLTEAFF
once	TRBV21-1	TRBJ1-1	NA	TGTGCCAGCAGATTCAGTCCCAGGGGGAAGGCTGAAGCTTTCTTT	CASRFSPRGKAEAFF
NA	TRBV9	TRBJ1-4	TRBD1	TGTGCCAGCAGCCCCCGGCCGACAGGGAGAGGGGAAAAACTGTTTTTT	CASSPRPTGRGEKLFF
NA	TRBV11-3	TRBJ1-4	TRBD1	TGTGCCAGCAGCCAGAGACAGGGTAGTGAAAAACTGTTTTTT	CASSQRQGSEKLFF
NA	TRBV4-2	TRBJ2-2	NA	TGTGCCAGCAGCCATGGACTCGGCTTCGCGAACACCGGGGAGCTGTTTTTT	CASSHGLGFANTGELFF
NA	TRBV21-1	TRBJ1-2	NA	TGTGCCAGCAGCAAAGCCTACGGACAGGGGGCGTTTGAGGACGGCTACACCTTC	CASSKAYGQGAFEDGYTF
NA	TRBV6-1	TRBJ2-2	NA	TGTGCCAGCAGGGGGCAGGCAACCGGGGAGCTGTTTTTT	CASRGQATGELFF
NA	TRBV9	TRBJ1-4	NA	TGTGCCAGCAGTGAAGGACCGAATGAAAAACTGTTTTTT	CASSEGPNEKLFF
NA	TRBV14	TRBJ2-3	TRBD1	TGTGCCAGCAGCCGAGGGGACAGGCGCACAGATACGCAGTATTTT	CASSRGDRRTDTQYF
NA	TRBV6-1	TRBJ2-5	TRBD2	TGTGCCAGCAGACGGGGACTAGCGGGGCTTGAGACCCAGTACTTC	CASRRGLAGLETQYF
once	TRBV30	TRBJ2-7	TRBD1	TGTGCCTGGGAAGGGGGGACAGGGGTTGATGAGCAGTACTTC	CAWEGGTGVDEQYF
once	TRBV27	TRBJ2-2	NA	TGTGCCAGCAGTTTATCCCCAATAGTTACCGGGGAGCTGTTTTTT	CASSLSPIVTGELFF
NA	TRBV5-1	TRBJ1-4	TRBD1	TGCGCCAGCAGCCCCAGGGGGCTTACTAATGAAAAACTGTTTTTT	CASSPRGLTNEKLFF
NA	TRBV28	TRBJ1-6	TRBD1	TGTGCCAGCAGTTTAAGGACAGGGGCCTATAATTCACCCCTCCACTTT	CASSLRTGAYNSPLHF
NA	TRBV5-5	TRBJ2-4	TRBD1	TGTGCCAGCAGCTCACAGGGGATTGGGAACATTCAGTACTTC	CASSSQGIGNIQYF
NA	TRBV6-1	TRBJ1-4	NA	TGTGCCAGCAGTGCCGATCATAGAACTAATGAAAAACTGTTTTTT	CASSADHRTNEKLFF
NA	TRBV5-6	TRBJ2-1	TRBD1	TGTGCCAGCAGCTTCGGGACAGGGCTTTCTAATGAGCAGTTCTTC	CASSFGTGLSNEQFF
NA	TRBV7-3	TRBJ2-4	NA	TGTGCCAGCAGCACCTTTAGGGGTGGCATTCAGTACTTC	CASSTFRGGIQYF
NA	TRBV9	TRBJ1-6	NA	TGTGCCAGCAGCCCCAAATCTAGGGCAGCCCCCAGCTCCTATAATTCACCCCTCCACTTT	CASSPKSRAAPSSYNSPLHF
NA	TRBV6-5	TRBJ1-2	NA	TGTGCCGCAAGGGGGGGGGTCGGGTATGGCTACACCTTC	CAARGGVGYGYTF